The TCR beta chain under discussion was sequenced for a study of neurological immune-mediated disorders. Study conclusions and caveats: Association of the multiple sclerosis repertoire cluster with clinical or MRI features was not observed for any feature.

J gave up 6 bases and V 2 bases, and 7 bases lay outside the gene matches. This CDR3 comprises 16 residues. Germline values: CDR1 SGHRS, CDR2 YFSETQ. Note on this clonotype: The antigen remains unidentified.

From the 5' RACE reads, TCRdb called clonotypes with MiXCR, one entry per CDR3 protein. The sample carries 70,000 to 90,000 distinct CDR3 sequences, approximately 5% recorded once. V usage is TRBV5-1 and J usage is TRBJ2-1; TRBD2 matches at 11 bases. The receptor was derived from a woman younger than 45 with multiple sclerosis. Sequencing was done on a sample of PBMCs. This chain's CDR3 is CASSFVGTSGFNEQFF. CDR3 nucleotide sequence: TGCGCCAGCAGCTTTGTCGGGACTAGCGGATTCAATGAGCAGTTCTTC.